This T cell receptor beta chain was captured in a study of blood T cell repertoires in COVID-19. Here immunoSEQ multiplex PCR was the method, and the copy in TCRdb shows in-frame clones only, minus some. The data hold 150,000 to 200,000 clones, with roughly 91% observed a single time. Germline values: CDR1 SGHDT, CDR2 YYEEEE. Trimming left V 3 bases short and J 3 bases short, with 19 bases between. The CDR3 consists of 16 residues. This chain links TRBV5-6 with TRBJ2-7; possible D gene TRBD2, 5 bases. The sequenced sample was peripheral blood. This receptor was obtained from a human donor in a cohort sampled during active COVID-19. CDR3 amino acids: CASSSGPGSGDYEQYF. CDR3 nucleotides: TGTGCCAGCAGCTCCGGCCCCGGGTCCGGGGACTACGAGCAGTACTTC.